This T cell receptor beta chain emerged from a study of blood T cell repertoires in COVID-19. Germline loops: CDR1 SGHRS, CDR2 YFSETQ. The length of the CDR3 is 14 residues. V lost 0 bases and J lost 2; bases outside the gene matches: 0. TCRdb's table, derived via immunoSEQ multiplex PCR, lists solely in-frame clones and lacks some. This sample yields about 73,000 clones, of which 85% to 90% are seen a single time; approximately 10% belongs to the top ten. The source is a man older than 75 with acute or convalescent COVID-19. This chain uses TRBV5-1 with TRBJ1-2; 8 nucleotides match TRBD1. Material for sequencing was peripheral blood. The CDR3: CASSLDRGNYGYTF. The CDR3 coding sequence is TGCGCCAGCAGCTTGGACAGGGGGAACTATGGCTACACCTTC.